This paragraph covers one T cell receptor (beta chain) sequence. The source of the sample is a study of blood T cell repertoires in COVID-19. Study-level information: T cells, B-cell-depleted T cells, or PBMCs provided the cDNA or gDNA that served as material.

Original methodology: Quantification of nucleated cells was approximated via reference gene primer amplification. Clones were read by immunoSEQ multiplex PCR, and TCRdb kept only the in-frame ones, dropping some. V, J and clone size are taken as reported in that table, and D and trimming were inferred from the DNA itself. The table includes about 380,000 clones, 85% detected once. Sequencing was done on a sample of peripheral blood. The receptor comes from a woman under 30 with acute or convalescent COVID-19.

The CDR3 bases are TGTGCCAGTAGTCTATCGAGTACAGGGCTGAACACTGAAGCTTTCTTT. Translation: CASSLSSTGLNTEAFF. The chain is built from TRBV19 and TRBJ1-1; a possible D gene is TRBD1 (6 bases). This CDR3 contains 16 residues. The germline gives CDR1 LNHDA, CDR2 SQIVND (reference sequence). The V end lost 5 bases, the J end lost 0 bases, and 16 bases lay between the germline ends. Full variable domain (remainder filled in from reference TRBV19 and TRBJ1-1): DGGITQSPKYLFRKEGQNVTLSCEQNLNHDAMYWYRQDPGQGLRLIYYSQIVNDFQKGDIAEGYSVSREKKESFPLTVTSAQKNPTAFYLCASSLSSTGLNTEAFFGQGTRLTVV.